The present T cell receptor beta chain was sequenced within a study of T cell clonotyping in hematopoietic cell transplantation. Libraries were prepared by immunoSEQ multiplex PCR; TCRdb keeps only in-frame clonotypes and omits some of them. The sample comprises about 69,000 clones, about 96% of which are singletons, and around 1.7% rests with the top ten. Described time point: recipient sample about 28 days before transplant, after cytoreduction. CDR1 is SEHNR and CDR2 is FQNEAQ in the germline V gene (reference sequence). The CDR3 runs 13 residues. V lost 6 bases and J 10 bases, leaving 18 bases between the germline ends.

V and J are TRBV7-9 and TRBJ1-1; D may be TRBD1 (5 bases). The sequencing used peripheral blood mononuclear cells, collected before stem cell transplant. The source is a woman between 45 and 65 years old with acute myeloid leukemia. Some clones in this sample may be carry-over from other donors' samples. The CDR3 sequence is CASSRGPRSVAFF. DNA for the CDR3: TGTGCCAGCAGTCGGGGCCCCCGATCCGTAGCTTTCTTT.